A single sample is the source of the 16 T cell receptor beta chains below, sequenced in a study of PD-1 blockade in classical Hodgkin lymphoma. Time point denoted: cycle 4 day 1 (C4D1), after less than 7 weeks of nivolumab. Every patient had relapsed following autologous stem cell transplantation, and cohorts differed in brentuximab vedotin exposure. Sequenced by immunoSEQ multiplex PCR; TCRdb stores in-frame clones only, minus some. The sample shows around 90,000 clones, about 77% of them seen only once. This specimen consisted of peripheral blood mononuclear cells (PBMCs), obtained before the fourth cycle of nivolumab. The receptor set was obtained from a human donor with classical Hodgkin lymphoma.

Remarks on this clone: A far more abundant clone sits one base away, making this likely a read error. This rearrangement joins TRBV4-2 to TRBJ1-2; D possibly corresponds to TRBD1 (6 bases). The CDR3 spans 13 residues. From germline, CDR1 is LGHNA and CDR2 YNFKEQ. Trimming stripped 5 bases from V and 4 bases from J, with 11 bases between. The DNA for the CDR3 is TGTGCCAGCAGCTGGGACAAGTCCTATGGCTACACCTTC. It codes for CASSWDKSYGYTF.

This chain joins TRBV7-2 and TRBJ1-1; tentative D call: TRBD1 (5 bases). This CDR3 is built from 16 residues. The V and J ends lost 2 bases and 1 base respectively, with 14 bases between them. Per germline, CDR1 SGHTA and CDR2 FQGNSA. CDR3 residues: CASSLWGFGGNTEAFF. CDR3 bases: TGTGCCAGCAGCTTATGGGGTTTTGGGGGGAACACTGAAGCTTTCTTT.

This chain links TRBV5-1 with TRBJ2-7, with a tentative D call TRBD1 (6 bases). From germline, CDR1 is SGHRS and CDR2 YFSETQ. This CDR3 has 13 residues. V shed 4 bases and J shed 0 bases, with 8 bases lying between them. The DNA of the CDR3 is TGCGCCAGCAGCGGGGACAACTCCTACGAGCAGTACTTC. Translating gives CASSGDNSYEQYF.

The V call is TRBV9, the J call TRBJ2-3; no reliable D call. There are 15 residues in the CDR3. Looked up from germline, CDR1 is SGDLS and CDR2 is YYNGEE. The ends were cut back, 0 bases at V and 2 bases at J, with 10 bases in the middle. CDR3 sequence (DNA): TGTGCCAGCAGCGTAGACTCGTATTTCACAGATACGCAGTATTTT. It translates to CASSVDSYFTDTQYF.

This clone appeared many times. The chain joins TRBV6-5 to TRBJ1-1; TRBD1 matches 7 bases. CDR3 length: 14 amino acids. Germline V gives CDR1 MNHEY, CDR2 SVGAGI. V was pared by 5 bases and J by 8 bases, with 11 bases of the junction left unmatched. CDR3 in amino acids: CASSHRRGREEAFF. CDR3 DNA: TGTGCCAGCAGTCACCGAAGGGGGCGAGAGGAAGCTTTCTTT.

This clone was seen repeatedly, ten times or more. This chain connects TRBV13 to TRBJ2-5; TRBD2 matches 10 bases. The germline V gene encodes CDR1 PRHDT and CDR2 FYEKMQ (reference sequence). Unmatched junction bases numbered 2, after V lost 0 bases and J lost 13 bases. The length of the CDR3 is 12 residues. DNA of the CDR3: TGTGCCAGCAGCTTAGGCCGGACTAGCGGGTACTTC. Protein sequence: CASSLGRTSGYF. Drawing the rest from reference TRBV13 and TRBJ2-5, the complete variable domain is AAGVIQSPRHLIKEKRETATLKCYPIPRHDTVYWYQQGPGQDPQFLISFYEKMQSDKGSIPDRFSAQQFSDYHSELNMSSLELGDSALYFCASSLGRTSGYFGPGTRLLVL.

CDR3 protein: CASSLIEGTGELFF. CDR3 bases: TGTGCCAGCAGCTTAATTGAGGGCACCGGGGAGCTGTTTTTT. The genes are TRBV7-9 and TRBJ2-2, with TRBD2 as a possible D gene (5 bases). Germline values: CDR1 SEHNR, CDR2 FQNEAQ (reference sequence). The CDR3 extends over 14 amino acids. Trimming left V 2 bases short and J 4 bases short, with 8 bases between.

This chain joins TRBV19 and TRBJ1-1; TRBD1 agrees at 7 bases. The V segment lost 7 bases and the J segment 9 bases; nucleotides outside the gene matches: 11. The V gene's germline CDR1 is LNHDA and CDR2 SQIVND (reference sequence). This CDR3 spans 13 amino acids. CDR3 sequence: CASTPRDRGKAFF. CDR3 nucleotides: TGTGCCAGTACCCCACGGGACAGAGGGAAAGCTTTCTTT.

The genes are TRBV6-5 and TRBJ1-6; TRBD1 agrees at 7 bases. Germline CDR1 reads MNHEY; CDR2 reads SVGAGI. The CDR3 contains 15 residues. J was trimmed by 6 bases and V by 2 bases; bases with no gene match: 4. The CDR3 here is CASSYGTAFNSPLHF. The CDR3 DNA reads as TGTGCCAGCAGTTACGGGACAGCGTTTAATTCACCCCTCCACTTT.

This clone was seen a few times. The J gene is TRBJ1-1, the V gene TRBV5-1; TRBD1 matches at 9 bases. The CDR3 spans 14 residues. The ends lost 4 bases at V and 1 base at J; junction bases unmatched: 2. Germline CDR1 reads SGHRS; CDR2 reads YFSETQ. Written as DNA, the CDR3 is TGCGCCAGCAGCAGGGGACAGGGGAACACTGAAGCTTTCTTT. Its translation is CASSRGQGNTEAFF.

The sample holds a few counts of this clone. The chain couples TRBV5-1 to TRBJ1-5; 8 positions agree with TRBD1. The V segment lost 3 bases and the J segment 4 bases; nucleotides outside the gene matches: 6. Germline V gene sequence: CDR1 SGHRS, CDR2 YFSETQ. The CDR3 runs to 15 residues. The CDR3 region is CASSWTGTRNQPQHF. CDR3 nucleotides: TGCGCCAGCAGCTGGACAGGGACGAGGAATCAGCCCCAGCATTTT.

This clone has just one count. The chain links TRBV9 to TRBJ1-2; 8 bases are a match to TRBD1. This CDR3 is 17 amino acids long. J gave up 8 bases and V 4 bases, and 19 bases lay outside the gene matches. Germline assignment: CDR1 SGDLS and CDR2 YYNGEE. Written as DNA, the CDR3 is TGTGCCAGCAGCTTCTCGGCAGGGGGCACCTTAGTAGGAGGCTACACCTTC. It translates to CASSFSAGGTLVGGYTF.

The V call is TRBV27, the J call TRBJ1-5, with 8 nucleotides matching TRBD1. The CDR3 totals 15 residues. V lost 6 bases to trimming and J lost 2 bases; unmatched junction nucleotides: 6. Germline V CDR1 and CDR2: MNHEY, SMNVEV (reference sequence). CDR3 amino acids: CASSPGTGGNQPQHF. CDR3 DNA: TGTGCCAGCAGCCCTGGGACAGGAGGCAATCAGCCCCAGCATTTT.

Note on this clone: One base away lies a much larger clone, so this may be a sequencing read error. The genes are TRBV4-2 and TRBJ1-4, with D hard to call. Germline V gene sequence: CDR1 LGHNA, CDR2 YNFKEQ. This CDR3 is built from 14 residues. Trimming shortened V by 3 bases and J by 0 bases, and 5 bases separated the two germline ends. CDR3 sequence: CASSQGATNEKLFF. CDR3 coding DNA: TGTGCCAGCAGCCAGGGCGCAACTAATGAAAAACTGTTTTTT.

This clone came up once. This sequence joins TRBV4-2 and TRBJ1-6; D might be TRBD1 (6 bases). Germline V gives CDR1 LGHNA, CDR2 YNFKEQ. Trimming shortened V by 8 bases and J by 6 bases, and 17 bases separated the two germline ends. This CDR3 is built from 15 residues. CDR3 region: CASVSTGSGNSPLHF. The CDR3 DNA sequence: TGTGCCAGCGTTTCCACAGGGAGTGGTAATTCACCCCTCCACTTT.

The V gene is TRBV2, the J gene TRBJ1-4; D gene uncertain. The CDR3 sequence is 11 residues long. Germline CDR1 is SNHLY and CDR2 is FYNNEI. For the CDR3, the DNA is TGTGCTGCGAGTGTTGGGGAAAAACTGTTTTTT. Translating it yields CAASVGEKLFF.